These 16 T cell receptor beta chains originate from one sample sequenced in a study of blood T cell repertoires in COVID-19. Produced via immunoSEQ multiplex PCR; TCRdb's table is partial and in-frame only. Among fewer than 450,000 clones, roughly 90% were seen once, and the ten largest hold roughly 6.6%. The specimen was peripheral blood. These receptors were collected from a woman aged 70-85 years with COVID-19, enrolled during active disease.

This clone showed up just once. The chain has TRBV27 and TRBJ1-1; D is ambiguous. This CDR3 has 18 residues. The germline gives CDR1 MNHEY, CDR2 SMNVEV (reference sequence). Deletions cut 7 bases from V and 3 bases from J, with 27 bases between. DNA of the CDR3: TGTGCCAGCAAAGCGGACGGTTTACTATTTACAGCGGACACTGAAGCTTTCTTT. This codes for CASKADGLLFTADTEAFF.

V and J are TRBV7-2 and TRBJ2-5; 10 bases line up with TRBD1. From germline, CDR1 is SGHTA and CDR2 FQGNSA. The CDR3 sequence is 16 residues long. The junction had 10 bases not matched to a gene; V was cut back by 5 bases and J by 4 bases. For the CDR3, the DNA is TGTGCCAGCAGCCCCAGTCCCGGGACAGGGGTAGAGACCCAGTACTTC. Amino acids: CASSPSPGTGVETQYF.

DNA of the CDR3: TGTGCCAGCAGCTTAATCGGCCAAGAGACCCAGTACTTC. Encoded protein: CASSLIGQETQYF. The chain joins TRBV13 to TRBJ2-5; unclear D gene. V was cut by 2 bases and J by 1 base, with 5 bases left in between. There are 13 residues in the CDR3. Germline CDR1 PRHDT, CDR2 FYEKMQ (reference sequence).

CDR3 residues: CATSDLETANEQFF. CDR3 nucleotide sequence: TGTGCCACCAGTGATTTAGAGACTGCCAATGAGCAGTTCTTC. The V gene is TRBV24-1, the J gene TRBJ2-1; no firm D call. CDR3 size: 14 residues. Germline V gives CDR1 KGHDR, CDR2 SFDVKD. Trimming took off 1 base at V and 6 bases at J, with 9 bases between the two ends.

The rearrangement links TRBV28 to TRBJ1-6; 7 nucleotides line up with TRBD1. J was trimmed by 8 bases and V by 4 bases; bases with no gene match: 11. The CDR3 is 16 residues long. From germline, CDR1 is MDHEN and CDR2 SYDVKM. For the CDR3, the DNA is TGTGCCAGCAGTTCGACAGGGTCCAGTGCGGATTCACCCCTCCACTTT. Protein: CASSSTGSSADSPLHF.

This sequence joins TRBV28 and TRBJ1-6; D might be TRBD1 (6 bases). Germline loops: CDR1 MDHEN, CDR2 SYDVKM. This CDR3 region has 13 residues. The V and J ends lost 6 bases and 8 bases respectively, with 11 bases between them. The CDR3 protein is CASSRRTDSPLHF. CDR3 bases: TGTGCCAGCAGCCGACGGACAGATTCACCCCTCCACTTT.

J is TRBJ2-5 and V is TRBV5-1; no clear D gene. Trimming cost V 6 bases and J 0 bases, with 9 bases left between them. Germline values: CDR1 SGHRS, CDR2 YFSETQ. This CDR3 is 13 amino acids long. CDR3 residues: CASTRGNQETQYF. Here the CDR3 DNA reads TGCGCCAGCACGCGCGGAAACCAAGAGACCCAGTACTTC.

The rearrangement links TRBV5-8 to TRBJ1-2, with 9 bases aligning to TRBD1. Trimming cost V 2 bases and J 8 bases; bases outside gene matches: 7. In germline, CDR1 is SGHTS, CDR2 YDEGEE. The CDR3 totals 14 residues. CDR3 in DNA: TGTGCCAGCAGCTTCAAGGGACAGGGTGGAGGCTACACCTTC. The encoded protein is CASSFKGQGGGYTF.

The chain links TRBV19 to TRBJ2-3, with 12 bases fitting TRBD1. V lost 6 bases, J lost 6 bases, and 7 bases stayed unmatched. Germline CDR1 LNHDA, CDR2 SQIVND (reference sequence). There are 15 residues in the CDR3. CDR3 region: CASRPGQGAGDTQYF. The CDR3 DNA sequence: TGTGCCAGTAGACCGGGACAGGGGGCAGGGGATACGCAGTATTTT.

This clone has a handful of counts. The chain employs TRBV2 and TRBJ1-6; D may be TRBD1 (5 bases). The CDR3 has 15 residues. V was trimmed by 3 bases and J by 10 bases, leaving 16 bases between them. Germline V CDR1 and CDR2: SNHLY, FYNNEI. The CDR3 loop is CASSDTTLGVSPLHF. Here the CDR3 DNA reads TGTGCCAGCAGTGACACAACCTTAGGGGTGTCACCCCTCCACTTT.

The chain recombines TRBV3-1 (or the pseudogene TRBV3-2) with TRBJ2-5; 7 bases fit TRBD2. J was trimmed by 5 bases and V by 1 base; bases with no gene match: 10. Germline-derived CDR1 and CDR2 are LGHDT and YNNKEL (reference sequence). The CDR3 spans 16 residues. CDR3 residues: CASSQGTGLPTETQYF. The CDR3 DNA reads TGTGCCAGCAGCCAAGGGACGGGACTACCGACGGAGACCCAGTACTTC.

The chain combines TRBV19 with TRBJ1-2; 8 bases map to TRBD1. Germline assignment: CDR1 LNHDA and CDR2 SQIVND (reference sequence). Trimming removed 4 bases from V and 8 bases from J; junction bases left unmatched: 9. The CDR3 length is 14 residues. The CDR3 bases are TGTGCCAGTAGTACCCGACAGGGGAGAGGGGGCTACACCTTC. Its translation is CASSTRQGRGGYTF.

The rearrangement links TRBV9 to TRBJ1-2; 8 positions match TRBD1. Germline CDR1 is SGDLS and CDR2 is YYNGEE. V dropped 4 bases and J dropped 0; count of bases not matched to a gene: 5. The CDR3 sequence is 15 residues long. CDR3 in amino acids: CASSSQTGANYGYTF. The CDR3 DNA reads as TGTGCCAGCAGCTCTCAGACAGGGGCTAACTATGGCTACACCTTC. Full variable domain (rest looked up from reference TRBV9 and TRBJ1-2): DSGVTQTPKHLITATGQRVTLRCSPRSGDLSVYWYQQSLDQGLQFLIQYYNGEERAKGNILERFSAQQFPDLHSELNLSSLELGDSALYFCASSSQTGANYGYTFGSGTRLTVV.

The V call is TRBV29-1, the J call TRBJ1-1; possibly TRBD1 for D (5 bases). Germline CDR1 is SQVTM and CDR2 is ANQGSEA. V lost 1 base to trimming and J lost 3 bases, with 12 bases between them. This CDR3 is built from 14 residues. CDR3 nucleotide sequence: TGCAGCGTTGAAGTATCCGGCAGGGACACTGAAGCTTTCTTT. Protein: CSVEVSGRDTEAFF.

V gene TRBV6-1 combines with J gene TRBJ1-5, with D unresolved. Germline V gives CDR1 MNHNS, CDR2 SASEGT. Trimming took 1 base from V and 7 from J, leaving 8 bases between them. The CDR3 has 13 residues. Here the CDR3 DNA reads TGTGCCAGCAGTGAAGTCGGGTGGCAGCCCCAGCATTTT. This gives the protein CASSEVGWQPQHF.

The V gene is TRBV7-2, the J gene TRBJ2-2; no reliable D call. The length of the CDR3 is 14 residues. The germline V and J ends were trimmed by 2 bases and 1 base, with 5 bases remaining between them. Germline lookup yields CDR1 SGHTA and CDR2 FQGNSA. For the CDR3, the DNA is TGTGCCAGCAGCTTATGGCAGAACACCGGGGAGCTGTTTTTT. Translated: CASSLWQNTGELFF.